The T cell receptor (beta chain) described here comes from a study of T cell repertoires in cytomegalovirus infection (dated by TCRdb to about 2019). Looking at the study overall: Peptide stimulations targeted recently identified HLA-C-restricted CMV epitopes, whose presentation resists viral immunomodulation, together with well-studied HLA-B-restricted epitopes. The HLA type of each donor mattered for the analysis, because public TCR beta signatures pointed to carriage of CMV infection along with the matching HLA type.

From cysteine to phenylalanine, the CDR3 is 15 amino acids long. Just CDR3 DNA is preserved here, 45 bases in frame from base 1. V loses 5 bases, J loses 2 bases, and the germline ends lie 13 bases apart. The data were produced on an Illumina HiSeq 1500. TCRdb cleaned the public reads at Q25 with fastp, built clones with MiXCR and kept in-frame beta chains. When rows share a CDR3 protein, they turn into one entry using the most common DNA and genes. The sample contains fewer than 1,000,000 distinct CDR3 sequences, roughly 30% of them found a single time. The ten largest make up over 11% of the sample. There are a few counts of this clonotype. Its target antigen remains unknown. No base qualities exist here, and no much larger clone lies one base off it. The sample's treatment or condition, from its label and the paper: in vitro stimulation with specific CMV peptide epitopes to enrich CMV-specific T cells.

What the work shows at the level of the full study, not this receptor alone: In both this cohort and an independent roughly 400-donor cohort, the cumulative frequency of public TCR beta family members distinguished carriers of CMV infection plus the relevant HLA type. The ex vivo response was dominated by HLA-C-restricted CMV-specific TCR beta clonotypes, and the single most frequent clonotype in two of eight donors was supplied by these HLA-C-restricted clonotypes.

The TCR comes from a human donor in good health (CMV status not recorded). Some clones in this sample may be carry-over from other donors' samples. The chain uses TRBV12-3 or TRBV12-4 and TRBJ1-3; no D gene is confidently identified. The starting material was cultured CD8+ T cells from PBMCs, obtained from culture after CMV antigen stimulation. The CDR3 loop reads CASSPSALPGNTIYF. The base sequence is TGTGCCAGCAGTCCGAGCGCGCTCCCTGGAAACACCATATATTTT.